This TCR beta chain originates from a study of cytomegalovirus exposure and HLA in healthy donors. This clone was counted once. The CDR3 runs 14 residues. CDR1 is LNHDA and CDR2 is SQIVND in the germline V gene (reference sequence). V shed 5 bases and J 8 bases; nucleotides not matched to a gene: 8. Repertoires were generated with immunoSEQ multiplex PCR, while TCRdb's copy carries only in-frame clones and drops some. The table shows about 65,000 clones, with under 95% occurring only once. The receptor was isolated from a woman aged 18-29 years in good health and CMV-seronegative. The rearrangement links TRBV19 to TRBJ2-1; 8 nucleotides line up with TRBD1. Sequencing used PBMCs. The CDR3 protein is CASSYNQGADEQFF. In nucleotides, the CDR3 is TGTGCCAGTAGTTATAACCAGGGGGCTGATGAGCAGTTCTTC.